The next 23 T cell receptor beta chains were all read from a single sample in a study of T cell responses to AZD1222 COVID-19 vaccine. The repertoire was sequenced with immunoSEQ multiplex PCR; TCRdb's copy has only in-frame clones and lacks some. This table has over 110,000 clones, more than 90% appearing once. Source: peripheral blood, taken on day 0 of AZD1222 vaccination. Receptors originate from an adult in good health.

The gene calls are TRBV9 and TRBJ2-7, with D possibly being TRBD2 (6 bases). Trimming pared 4 bases from V and 2 bases from J, leaving 19 bases between. The CDR3 extends over 16 amino acids. Germline loops: CDR1 SGDLS, CDR2 YYNGEE. The CDR3 region has the DNA TGTGCCAGCAGCCCCCGGGAAGCGGGCGTTACCTACGAGCAGTACTTC. It encodes CASSPREAGVTYEQYF.

The rearrangement uses TRBV5-1 and TRBJ2-2, with D uncertain. Looked up from germline, CDR1 is SGHRS and CDR2 is YFSETQ. This CDR3 spans 15 amino acids. V shed 4 bases and J shed 0 bases, with 10 bases lying between them. The CDR3 DNA sequence: TGCGCCAGCAGCGCGGACGTATCGAACACCGGGGAGCTGTTTTTT. It codes for CASSADVSNTGELFF.

CDR3 DNA: TGTGCCAGCAGCTTCCTGGGGGCTGACACCGGGGAGCTGTTTTTT. This sequence encodes CASSFLGADTGELFF. The chain uses TRBV11-3 and TRBJ2-2; possibly TRBD1 for D (6 bases). The CDR3 sequence is 15 residues long. CDR1 and CDR2 (germline): SGHNT, YENEEA. Deletions cut 3 bases from V and 3 bases from J, with 11 bases between.

The chain couples TRBV19 to TRBJ2-7, with 11 bases fitting TRBD1. CDR3 length: 15 amino acids. From germline, CDR1 is LNHDA and CDR2 SQIVND (reference sequence). With 4 bases clipped from V and 10 bases from J, the junction kept 12 bases outside the gene matches. The CDR3, as DNA: TGTGCCAGTAGTACCCAGGGACAGGGGGTACCAGCTCAGTACTTC. Translating it yields CASSTQGQGVPAQYF.

As DNA, the CDR3 is TGTGCCAGCAGCCAAGGGACTAGCCTCACAGATACGCAGTATTTT. It translates to CASSQGTSLTDTQYF. The gene calls are TRBV3-1 (or the pseudogene TRBV3-2) and TRBJ2-3; TRBD2 aligns across 8 bases. This CDR3 is 15 amino acids long. V gave up 1 base and J gave up 2 bases; unmatched junction bases: 2. The germline V gene has CDR1 LGHDT and CDR2 YNNKEL (reference sequence).

The chain has TRBV10-3 and TRBJ1-2, with 9 positions matching TRBD1. Germline V gene sequence: CDR1 ENHRY, CDR2 SYGVKD. The V segment lost 4 bases and the J segment 5 bases; nucleotides outside the gene matches: 2. The CDR3 sequence is 13 residues long. CDR3 sequence (DNA): TGTGCCATCAGTGGGGACAGGGAGTATGGCTACACCTTC. Translating it yields CAISGDREYGYTF.

The chain couples TRBV7-9 to TRBJ2-7; unclear D gene. Germline V gene data show CDR1 as SEHNR and CDR2 as FQNEAQ (reference sequence). The CDR3 length is 12 residues. The V gene lost 4 bases and the J gene lost 4 bases, with 8 bases spanning the gap. CDR3 in DNA: TGTGCCAGCAGCTGGACGGAGTACGAGCAGTACTTC. This codes for CASSWTEYEQYF.

The V call is TRBV6-1, the J call TRBJ2-3, with 8 bases matching TRBD2. The V and J ends lost 2 bases and 3 bases, in that order; junction bases with no gene match: 7. Germline V lookup: CDR1 MNHNS, CDR2 SASEGT. This CDR3 spans 16 amino acids. The CDR3 DNA sequence: TGTGCCAGCAGTGAACGGACTAGCCCTTCAACAGATACGCAGTATTTT. It specifies CASSERTSPSTDTQYF.

The chain is built from TRBV3-1 (or the pseudogene TRBV3-2) and TRBJ2-6; no firm D call. Germline CDR1 reads LGHDT; CDR2 reads YNNKEL (reference sequence). The length of the CDR3 is 15 residues. The ends were cut back, 1 base at V and 3 bases at J, with 7 bases in the middle. CDR3 DNA: TGTGCCAGCAGCCAAGCCAGGCTTGGGGCCAACGTCCTGACTTTC. It yields the protein CASSQARLGANVLTF.

The chain joins TRBV10-3 to TRBJ1-3; unclear D gene. The CDR3 length is 12 residues. CDR1 and CDR2 (germline): ENHRY, SYGVKD. V was cut by 6 bases and J by 0 bases, with 3 bases left in between. The CDR3 nucleotides are TGTGCCATCAGCACCTCTGGAAACACCATATATTTT. This gives the protein CAISTSGNTIYF.

The chain carries TRBV6-5 and TRBJ1-3; no clear D. The V and J ends lost 0 bases and 5 bases respectively, with 11 bases between them. The V gene's germline CDR1 is MNHEY and CDR2 SVGAGI. This CDR3 region has 15 residues. The CDR3 bases are TGTGCCAGCAGTTACTCCCCGCTGAATCGAAACACCATATATTTT. Protein sequence: CASSYSPLNRNTIYF.

This rearrangement joins TRBV7-9 to TRBJ1-3; D gene uncertain. The CDR3 length is 18 residues. Germline CDR1 and CDR2: SEHNR and FQNEAQ (reference sequence). Trimming stripped 3 bases from V and 0 bases from J, with 18 bases between. The CDR3 bases are TGTGCCAGCAGCTTGGGGATTGAGTGGGCAAACTCTGGAAACACCATATATTTT. Amino acid sequence: CASSLGIEWANSGNTIYF.

The rearrangement uses TRBV12-3 or TRBV12-4 and TRBJ2-1; no clear D gene. The CDR3 sequence is 12 residues long. The V end lost 5 bases, the J end lost 9 bases, and 11 bases lay between the germline ends. The CDR3 coding sequence is TGTGCCAGCAGTCCGCCCCTAGGTGAGCAGTTCTTC. It yields the protein CASSPPLGEQFF.

The V and J genes are TRBV20-1 and TRBJ1-2; the match to TRBD1 covers 7 bases. The CDR3 is 14 amino acids. Germline CDR1 and CDR2: DFQATT and SNEGSKA (reference sequence). The junction had 8 bases not matched to a gene; V was cut back by 3 bases and J by 4 bases. CDR3 sequence reads: CSASPEDRLYGYTF. CDR3 sequence (DNA): TGCAGTGCTAGTCCCGAGGACAGGCTCTATGGCTACACCTTC.

The chain uses TRBV19 and TRBJ1-5; no clear D. The CDR3 spans 16 residues. Germline CDR1 and CDR2: LNHDA and SQIVND (reference sequence). The V and J ends lost 6 bases and 3 bases respectively, with 18 bases between them. In DNA, the CDR3 is TGTGCCAGTAGGAGTCCCGGGGAGGCCCACAATCAGCCCCAGCATTTT. Its protein is CASRSPGEAHNQPQHF.

The chain has TRBV3-1 (or the pseudogene TRBV3-2) and TRBJ1-3; 8 nucleotides line up with TRBD1. This CDR3 is 15 amino acids long. The V and J ends lost 1 base and 8 bases, in that order; junction bases with no gene match: 7. The germline CDR1 and CDR2 sequences are LGHDT and YNNKEL (reference sequence). CDR3 sequence reads: CASSQVGQGADTIYF. CDR3 nucleotides: TGTGCCAGCAGCCAAGTTGGGCAGGGGGCGGACACCATATATTTT.

This clone was seen a single time. The chain has TRBV18 and TRBJ1-6; D is unresolved. Germline V CDR1 and CDR2: KGHSH, LQKENI. This CDR3 has 15 amino acids. Trimming cost V 3 bases and J 5 bases, with 11 bases left between them. Here the CDR3 reads CASSPTRADNSPLHF. CDR3 bases: TGTGCCAGCTCACCGACGAGGGCCGATAATTCACCCCTCCACTTT.

This clone has a handful of counts. The chain recombines TRBV6-5 with TRBJ1-1; no clear D. Germline CDR1 is MNHEY and CDR2 is SVGAGI. The CDR3 runs to 13 residues. V lost 2 bases and J 0 bases, leaving 4 bases between the germline ends. This CDR3 is CASSYEVNTEAFF. As DNA, the CDR3 is TGTGCCAGCAGTTACGAGGTGAACACTGAAGCTTTCTTT.

The rearrangement links TRBV27 to TRBJ1-2; D remains unclear. The V gene lost 3 bases and the J gene lost 2 bases, with 7 bases spanning the gap. Germline lookup yields CDR1 MNHEY and CDR2 SMNVEV (reference sequence). CDR3 length: 13 residues. In nucleotides, the CDR3 is TGTGCCAGCAGTTTCGGAGGAAACTATGGCTACACCTTC. It codes for CASSFGGNYGYTF.

This clone was recorded a few times. This chain links TRBV27 with TRBJ2-7; TRBD2 agrees at 9 bases. The ends lost 6 bases at V and 4 bases at J; junction bases unmatched: 13. The CDR3 contains 16 residues. In germline, CDR1 is MNHEY, CDR2 SMNVEV (reference sequence). The CDR3 is CASSEDPSGIGYEQYF. In nucleotides, the CDR3 is TGTGCCAGCAGCGAAGACCCTAGCGGGATTGGTTACGAGCAGTACTTC.

The chain recombines TRBV14 with TRBJ1-1; the D gene is possibly TRBD1 (5 bases). The CDR3 contains 11 residues. Trimming removed 10 bases from V and 6 bases from J, with 12 bases in between. Germline values: CDR1 SGHDN, CDR2 FVKESK. The CDR3 sequence is CATSLGAEAFF. In DNA, the CDR3 is TGTGCCACTTCTTTGGGGGCTGAAGCTTTCTTT.

This clone has just one count. The V gene is TRBV2, the J gene TRBJ2-7; TRBD2 matches at 10 bases. The CDR3 sequence is 15 residues long. Germline V gives CDR1 SNHLY, CDR2 FYNNEI. Germline trimming cut 2 bases from V and 3 bases from J; bases unmatched to any gene: 4. The chain's CDR3 is CASSEIGLADYEQYF. DNA of the CDR3: TGTGCCAGCAGTGAAATTGGACTAGCGGACTACGAGCAGTACTTC.

The rearrangement joins TRBV5-4 to TRBJ1-5; no definite D call. The germline V and J ends were trimmed by 2 bases and 0 bases, with 9 bases remaining between them. CDR1 is SGHNT and CDR2 is YYREEE in the germline V gene (reference sequence). This CDR3 contains 15 residues. DNA for the CDR3: TGTGCCAGCAGCTTCGAACGGGGTAGCAATCAGCCCCAGCATTTT. Protein sequence: CASSFERGSNQPQHF.